This T cell receptor (beta chain) was sequenced during a study of shared clonotypes between healthy human individuals. Clones were read by immunoSEQ multiplex PCR, and TCRdb kept only the in-frame ones, dropping some. The sample yields about 2.3 million clones, more than 85% seen once. V lost 5 bases to trimming and J lost 7 bases, with 21 bases between them. The CDR3 runs 15 residues. Germline V gene data show CDR1 as MNHEY and CDR2 as SVGAGI. Material: naive CD4+ T cells from PBMCs. Subset meaning: CD45RA+ positively selected. The rearrangement links TRBV6-5 to TRBJ2-7, with a tentative D call TRBD1 (5 bases). The sequence was obtained from a man between 18 and 29 years old in good health. Some clones in this sample may be carry-over from other donors' samples. The CDR3 coding sequence is TGTGCCAGCAGTCCCCACCCTGACAGAACTCGAGAGCAGTACTTC. It specifies CASSPHPDRTREQYF.